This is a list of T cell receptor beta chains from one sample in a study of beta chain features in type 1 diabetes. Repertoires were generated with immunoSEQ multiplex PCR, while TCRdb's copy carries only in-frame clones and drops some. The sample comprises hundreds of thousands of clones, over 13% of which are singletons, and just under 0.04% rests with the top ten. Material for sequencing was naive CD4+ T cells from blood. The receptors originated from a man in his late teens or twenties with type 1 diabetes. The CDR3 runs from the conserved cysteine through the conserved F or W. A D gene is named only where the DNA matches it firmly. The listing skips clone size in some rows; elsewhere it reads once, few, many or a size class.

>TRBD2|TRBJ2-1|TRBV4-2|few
TGTGCCAGCAGCCAGTATAGCGGGGGGGATTACAATGAGCAGTTCTTC
CASSQYSGGDYNEQFF
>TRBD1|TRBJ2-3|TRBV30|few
TGTGCCTGGAGTGTGGGACAGGCAAGCACAGATACGCAGTATTTT
CAWSVGQASTDTQYF
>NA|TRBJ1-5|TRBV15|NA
TGTGCCACCAGCATGGGCAATCAGCCCCAGCATTTT
CATSMGNQPQHF
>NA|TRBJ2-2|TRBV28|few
TGTGCCAGCAGTTTGGAGTTTACCGGGGAGCTGTTTTTT
CASSLEFTGELFF
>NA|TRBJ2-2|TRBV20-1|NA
TGCAGTGCTAAGGACACCGGGGAGCTGTTTTTT
CSAKDTGELFF
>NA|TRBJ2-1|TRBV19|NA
TGTGCCAGTAGTGGGATAAGCTCCTACAATGAGCAGTTCTTC
CASSGISSYNEQFF
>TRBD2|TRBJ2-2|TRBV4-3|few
TGCGCCAGCAGCCAAGATATAGCGGGGGGGCCAAGGGAGCTGTTTTTT
CASSQDIAGGPRELFF
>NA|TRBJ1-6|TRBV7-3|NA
TGTGCCAGCAGCTCCTTCTCTCGGCCCCTCCACTTT
CASSSFSRPLHF
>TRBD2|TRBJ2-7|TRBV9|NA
TGTGCCAGCAGCGTAGCAGCGGGAGAATACGAGCAGTACTTC
CASSVAAGEYEQYF
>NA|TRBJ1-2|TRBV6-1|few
TGTGCCAGCCGGCCAGGGACAAACTATGGCTACACCTTC
CASRPGTNYGYTF
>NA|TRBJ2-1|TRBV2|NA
TGTGCCAGCAGTGACCGGGGGGCCATATACAATGAGCAGTTCTTC
CASSDRGAIYNEQFF
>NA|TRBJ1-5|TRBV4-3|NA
TGCGCCAGCAGCCAAGAGGGCGCCGCCAATCAGCCCCAGCATTTT
CASSQEGAANQPQHF
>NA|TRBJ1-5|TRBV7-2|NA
TGTGCCAGTGGAGGGGCAGTCAATCAGCCCCAGCATTTT
CASGGAVNQPQHF
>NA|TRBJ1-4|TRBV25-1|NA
TGTGCCAGCGGGGGTTCTACAACTAATGAAAAACTGTTTTTT
CASGGSTTNEKLFF
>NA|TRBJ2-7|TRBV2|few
TGTGCCAGCAGTGAGTTTGTACAGGCGGGCGAGCAGTACTTC
CASSEFVQAGEQYF
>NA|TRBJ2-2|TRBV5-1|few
TGCGCCAGCAAACAGGGATACACCGGGGAGCTGTTTTTT
CASKQGYTGELFF
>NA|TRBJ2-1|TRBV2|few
TGTGCCAGCAGGGCGGAGGTCCTCCAGGAGGAGCAGTTCTTC
CASRAEVLQEEQFF
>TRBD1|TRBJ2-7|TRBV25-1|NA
TGTGCCAGCAGTGTGACAGGGGTCTACGAGCAGTACTTC
CASSVTGVYEQYF
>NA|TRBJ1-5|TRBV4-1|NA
TGCGCCAGCAGCCAAGAGGGGAACGGTCAGCCCCAGCATTTT
CASSQEGNGQPQHF
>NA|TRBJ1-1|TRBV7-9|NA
TGTGCCAGCAGCTCGTCAGGGGCCCTGGGCTCTGAAGCTTTCTTT
CASSSSGALGSEAFF
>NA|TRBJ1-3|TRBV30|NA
TGTGCCTGGACAGAGGACAGCTACTCTGGAAACACCATATATTTT
CAWTEDSYSGNTIYF
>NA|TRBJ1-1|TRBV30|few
TGTGCCTGGAGACACGTGAACACTGAAGCTTTCTTT
CAWRHVNTEAFF
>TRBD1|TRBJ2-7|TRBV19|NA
TGTGCCAGTAGTAGCCGGGACAGGGCAACCGAGCAGTACTTC
CASSSRDRATEQYF
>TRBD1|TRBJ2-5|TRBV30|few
TGTGCCTGGAGGTGGACAGGGACCAGGGAGACCCAGTACTTC
CAWRWTGTRETQYF
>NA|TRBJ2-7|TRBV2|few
TGTGCCAGCAGCCCCTGGGGGCAGACCGAGCAGTACTTC
CASSPWGQTEQYF
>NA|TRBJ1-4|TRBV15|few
TGTGCCACCAGCAGAGGAGTATTTAGGATAGGGTTTTTT
CATSRGVFRIGFF
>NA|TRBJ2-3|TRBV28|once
TGTGCCAGCAGTCTCCCCGGGCTGGCGCAGTATTTT
CASSLPGLAQYF
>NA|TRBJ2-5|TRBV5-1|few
TGCGCCAGCAGCTTGGACGGGGTTGGAAGGACCCAGTACTTC
CASSLDGVGRTQYF
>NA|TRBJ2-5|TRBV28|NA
TGTGCCAGCAGTCCCCGTCGGCTAAGGGGGAAAGAGACCCAGTACTTC
CASSPRRLRGKETQYF
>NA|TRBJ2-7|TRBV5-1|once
TGCGCCAGCAGCTTGTTTTCCTACGAGCAGTACTTC
CASSLFSYEQYF
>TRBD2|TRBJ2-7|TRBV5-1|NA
TGCGCCAGCAGCCCCGGGACTAGCGGGTTTTACGAGCAGTACTTC
CASSPGTSGFYEQYF
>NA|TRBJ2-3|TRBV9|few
TGTGCCAGCAGCGTAGGCCCACACCGCACAGATACGCAGTATTTT
CASSVGPHRTDTQYF
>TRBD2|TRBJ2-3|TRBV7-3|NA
TGTGCCAGCAGCTTGACTAGCAAAGATACGCAGTATTTT
CASSLTSKDTQYF
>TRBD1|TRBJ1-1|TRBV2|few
TGTGCCAGCAGTGTGGACAGGGGCACTGAAGCTTTCTTT
CASSVDRGTEAFF
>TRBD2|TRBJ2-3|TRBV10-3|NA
TGTGCCATCAGCGTAGCGGGAGATGAGTCAGATACGCAGTATTTT
CAISVAGDESDTQYF
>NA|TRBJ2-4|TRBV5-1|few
TGCGCCAGCAGCCTAGGACACTCCTTAGCCAAAAACATTCAGTACTTC
CASSLGHSLAKNIQYF
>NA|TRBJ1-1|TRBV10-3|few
TGTGCCATCAGTGACAGGCCCACTGAAGCTTTCTTT
CAISDRPTEAFF
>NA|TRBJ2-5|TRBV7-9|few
TGTGCCAGCAGCTCATTGAGCCACCCCTGGGAGACCCAGTACTTC
CASSSLSHPWETQYF
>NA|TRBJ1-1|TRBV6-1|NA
TGTGCCAGCCGCGAGCGGGCGAACACTGAAGCTTTCTTT
CASRERANTEAFF
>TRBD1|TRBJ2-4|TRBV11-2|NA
TGTGCCAGCAGCTTAATGTGGGGACAGGGGAAAAACATTCAGTACTTC
CASSLMWGQGKNIQYF
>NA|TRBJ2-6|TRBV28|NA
TGTGCCAGCAGCGGACCCTCTGGGGCCAACGTCCTGACTTTC
CASSGPSGANVLTF
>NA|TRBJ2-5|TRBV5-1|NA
TGCGCCAGCAGCCCGGGAGTAGGGGACCAAGAGACCCAGTACTTC
CASSPGVGDQETQYF
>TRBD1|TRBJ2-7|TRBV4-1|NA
TGCGCCAGCAGTCAGCCGGGACAGGGGAACTACGAGCAGTACTTC
CASSQPGQGNYEQYF
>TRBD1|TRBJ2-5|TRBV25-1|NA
TGTGCCAGCAGTGGACAGGGACGAGAGACCCAGTACTTC
CASSGQGRETQYF
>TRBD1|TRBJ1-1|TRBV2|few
TGTGCCAGCAGTAGCACAGGGGGCTTGGCTTTCTTT
CASSSTGGLAFF
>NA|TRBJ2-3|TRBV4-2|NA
TGTGCCAGCAGCCAAGGGAGACTAGGAGGCACAGATACGCAGTATTTT
CASSQGRLGGTDTQYF
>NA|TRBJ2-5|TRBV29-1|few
TGCAGCGTTGGTCAAGAGACCCAGTACTTC
CSVGQETQYF
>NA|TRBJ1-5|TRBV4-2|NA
TGTGCCAGCAGCCCGGGGGGTTCCAATCAGCCCCAGCATTTT
CASSPGGSNQPQHF
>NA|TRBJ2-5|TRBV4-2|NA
TGTGCCAGCAGCCAAGCCTTAGGGGCGGATCAAGAGACCCAGTACTTC
CASSQALGADQETQYF
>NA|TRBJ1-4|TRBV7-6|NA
TGTGCCAGCAGCCTCCCGGGGACGCCTAATGAAAAACTGTTTTTT
CASSLPGTPNEKLFF
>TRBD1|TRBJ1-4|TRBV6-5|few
TGTGCCAGCAGTCGACAGGGGGCCGGTGAAAAACTGTTTTTT
CASSRQGAGEKLFF
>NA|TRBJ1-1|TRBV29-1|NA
TGCAGCGTTGAGGACCGCAGGAGCACTGAAGCTTTCTTT
CSVEDRRSTEAFF
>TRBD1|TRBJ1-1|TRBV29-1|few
TGCAGCGGCGCCCGGACAGGCATCGGGTCTGAAGCTTTCTTT
CSGARTGIGSEAFF
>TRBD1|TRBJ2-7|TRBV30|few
TGTGCCTGGGGGACAGGGAGCTCCTACGAGCAGTACTTC
CAWGTGSSYEQYF
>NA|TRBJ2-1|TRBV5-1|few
TGCGCCAGCAGCTTGGCCCGGGCTGACAATGAGCAGTTCTTC
CASSLARADNEQFF